At least ten counts were recorded for the clone carrying this T cell receptor beta chain. Sequence at one end of the junction differs from germline and may be a read error. Per the germline V gene, CDR1 is MDHEN and CDR2 is SYDVKM. This CDR3 has 12 residues. Each CDR3 protein gets one entry after TCRdb re-called the RT-PCR reads with MiXCR. The sample has almost 700,000 distinct CDR3 sequences; 11% to 15% are singletons. The sample was memory CD4+ T cells from blood. V and J are TRBV28 and TRBJ2-7, with 8 bases that match TRBD1. The TCR comes from a female donor in good health, serving as a healthy control. DNA of the CDR3: TGTGCCAGCAGTTTGCAGGGACAGGAGTCTGACTTC. It translates to CASSLQGQESDF.